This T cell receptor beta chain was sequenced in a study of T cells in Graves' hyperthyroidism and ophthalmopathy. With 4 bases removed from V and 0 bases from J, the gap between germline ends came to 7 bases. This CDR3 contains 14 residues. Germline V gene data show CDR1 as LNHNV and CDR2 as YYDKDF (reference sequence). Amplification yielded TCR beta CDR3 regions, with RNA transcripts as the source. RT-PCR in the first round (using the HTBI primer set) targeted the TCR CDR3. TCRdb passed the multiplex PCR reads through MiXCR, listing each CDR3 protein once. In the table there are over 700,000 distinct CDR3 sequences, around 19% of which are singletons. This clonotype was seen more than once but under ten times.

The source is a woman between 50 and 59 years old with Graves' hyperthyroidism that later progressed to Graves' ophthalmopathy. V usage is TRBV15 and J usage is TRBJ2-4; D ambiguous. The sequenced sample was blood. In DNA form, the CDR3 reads TGTGCCACCAGCACATTCCTAGCCAAAAACATTCAGTACTTC. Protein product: CATSTFLAKNIQYF.